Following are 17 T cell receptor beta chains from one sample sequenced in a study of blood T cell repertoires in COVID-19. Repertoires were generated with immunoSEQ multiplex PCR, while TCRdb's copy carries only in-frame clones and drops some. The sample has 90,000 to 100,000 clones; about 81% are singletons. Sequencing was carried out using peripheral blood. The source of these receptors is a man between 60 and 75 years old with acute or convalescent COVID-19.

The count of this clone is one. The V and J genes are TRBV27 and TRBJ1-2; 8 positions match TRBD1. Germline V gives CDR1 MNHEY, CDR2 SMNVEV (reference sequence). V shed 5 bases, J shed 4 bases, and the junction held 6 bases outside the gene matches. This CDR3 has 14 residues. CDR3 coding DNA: TGTGCCAGCAGTCCGACAGGGGAAAGCTATGGCTACACCTTC. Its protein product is CASSPTGESYGYTF.

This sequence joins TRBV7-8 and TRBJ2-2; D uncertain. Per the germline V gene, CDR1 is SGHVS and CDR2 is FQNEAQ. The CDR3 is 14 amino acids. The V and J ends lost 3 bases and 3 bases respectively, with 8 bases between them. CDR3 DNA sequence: TGTGCCAGCAGCTTCCAGACATACACCGGGGAGCTGTTTTTT. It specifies CASSFQTYTGELFF. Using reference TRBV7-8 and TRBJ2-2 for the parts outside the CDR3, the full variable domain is GAGVSQSPRYKVAKRGQDVALRCDPISGHVSLFWYQQALGQGPEFLTYFQNEAQLDKSGLPSDRFFAERPEGSVSTLKIQRTQQEDSAVYLCASSFQTYTGELFFGEGSRLTVL.

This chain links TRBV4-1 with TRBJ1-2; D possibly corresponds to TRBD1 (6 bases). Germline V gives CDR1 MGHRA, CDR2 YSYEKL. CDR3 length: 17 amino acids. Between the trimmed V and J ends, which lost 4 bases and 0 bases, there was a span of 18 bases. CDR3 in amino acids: CASSRPPGQSPNYGYTF. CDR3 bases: TGCGCCAGCAGCCGACCTCCGGGACAATCTCCTAACTATGGCTACACCTTC.

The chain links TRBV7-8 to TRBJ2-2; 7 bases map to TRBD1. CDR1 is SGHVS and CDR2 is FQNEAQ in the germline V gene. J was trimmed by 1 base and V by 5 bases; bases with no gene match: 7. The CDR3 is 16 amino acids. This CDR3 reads CASSPPPGGNTGELFF. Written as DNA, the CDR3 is TGTGCCAGCAGCCCCCCTCCAGGGGGGAACACCGGGGAGCTGTTTTTT.

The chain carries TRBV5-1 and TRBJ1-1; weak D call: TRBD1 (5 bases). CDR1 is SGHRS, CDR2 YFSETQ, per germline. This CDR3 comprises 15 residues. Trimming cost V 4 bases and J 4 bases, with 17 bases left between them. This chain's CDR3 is CASSPGPQGSTEAFF. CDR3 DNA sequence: TGCGCCAGCAGCCCCGGACCCCAGGGAAGCACTGAAGCTTTCTTT.

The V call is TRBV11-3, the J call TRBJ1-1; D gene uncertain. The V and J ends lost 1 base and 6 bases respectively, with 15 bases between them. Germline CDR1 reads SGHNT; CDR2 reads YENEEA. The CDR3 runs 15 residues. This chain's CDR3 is CASSLGGVTEAEAFF. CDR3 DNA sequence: TGTGCCAGCAGCTTAGGTGGAGTCACCGAGGCTGAAGCTTTCTTT.

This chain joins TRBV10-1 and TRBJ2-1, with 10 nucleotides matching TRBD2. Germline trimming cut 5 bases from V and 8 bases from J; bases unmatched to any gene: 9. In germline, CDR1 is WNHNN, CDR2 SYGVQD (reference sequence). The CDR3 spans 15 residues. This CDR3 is CASSPSAGGPYEQFF. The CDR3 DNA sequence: TGCGCCAGCAGTCCCTCAGCGGGAGGGCCCTATGAGCAGTTCTTC.

In DNA, the CDR3 is TGCGCCAGCAGTTCCGATCCCCGGGACACCGTGGTTGACGGCTACACCTTC. As protein: CASSSDPRDTVVDGYTF. This rearrangement joins TRBV5-1 to TRBJ1-2; a possible D gene is TRBD1 (6 bases). This CDR3 contains 17 residues. Germline loops: CDR1 SGHRS, CDR2 YFSETQ. The ends were cut back, 5 bases at V and 8 bases at J, with 28 bases in the middle.

CDR3 sequence: CAWSGQGPYEQYV. In DNA form, the CDR3 reads TGTGCCTGGAGTGGACAGGGCCCCTACGAGCAGTACGTC. The chain couples TRBV30 to TRBJ2-7; 7 bases map to TRBD1. CDR3 length: 13 residues. The V gene end was trimmed by 1 base and the J gene end by 2 bases; junction bases not matched to a gene: 2. Germline V gives CDR1 GTSNPN, CDR2 SVGIG (reference sequence).

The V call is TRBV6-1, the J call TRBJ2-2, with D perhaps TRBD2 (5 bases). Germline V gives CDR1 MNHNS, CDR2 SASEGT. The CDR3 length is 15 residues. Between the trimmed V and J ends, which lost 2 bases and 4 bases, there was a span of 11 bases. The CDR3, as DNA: TGTGCCAGCAGTGAATTTCGAGCGGCCACCGGGGAGCTGTTTTTT. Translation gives CASSEFRAATGELFF.

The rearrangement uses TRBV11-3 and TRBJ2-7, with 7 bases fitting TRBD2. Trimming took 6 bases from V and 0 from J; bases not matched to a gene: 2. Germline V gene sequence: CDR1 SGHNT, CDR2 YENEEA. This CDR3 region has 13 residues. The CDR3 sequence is CASSREVSYEQYV. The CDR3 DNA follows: TGTGCCAGCAGTCGGGAGGTCTCCTACGAGCAGTACGTC.

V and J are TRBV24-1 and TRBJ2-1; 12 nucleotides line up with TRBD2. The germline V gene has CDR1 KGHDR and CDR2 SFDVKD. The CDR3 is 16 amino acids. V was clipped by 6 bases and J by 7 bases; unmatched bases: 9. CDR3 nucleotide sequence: TGTGCCACCAGTAAGCTGACTAGCGGGGGAGGGAATGAGCAGTTCTTC. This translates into CATSKLTSGGGNEQFF.

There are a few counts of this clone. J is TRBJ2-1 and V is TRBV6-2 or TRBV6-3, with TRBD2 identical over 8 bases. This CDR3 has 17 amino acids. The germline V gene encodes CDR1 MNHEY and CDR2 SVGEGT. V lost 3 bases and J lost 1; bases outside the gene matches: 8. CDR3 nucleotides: TGTGCCAGCAGTTATGAGTACGGGAGGGAATCCTACAATGAGCAGTTCTTC. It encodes CASSYEYGRESYNEQFF.

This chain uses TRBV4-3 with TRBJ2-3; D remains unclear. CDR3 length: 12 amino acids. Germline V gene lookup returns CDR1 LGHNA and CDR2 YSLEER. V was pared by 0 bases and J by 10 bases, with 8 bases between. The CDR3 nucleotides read TGCGCCAGCAGCCAAGAGTCTAACTCGCAGTATTTT. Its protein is CASSQESNSQYF.

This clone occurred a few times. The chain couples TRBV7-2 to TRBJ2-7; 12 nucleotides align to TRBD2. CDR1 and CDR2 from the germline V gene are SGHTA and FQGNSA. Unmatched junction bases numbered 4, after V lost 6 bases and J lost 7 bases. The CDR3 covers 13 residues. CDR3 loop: CASSRTSGNEQYV. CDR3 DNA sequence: TGTGCCAGCAGTCGGACTAGCGGGAATGAGCAGTACGTC.

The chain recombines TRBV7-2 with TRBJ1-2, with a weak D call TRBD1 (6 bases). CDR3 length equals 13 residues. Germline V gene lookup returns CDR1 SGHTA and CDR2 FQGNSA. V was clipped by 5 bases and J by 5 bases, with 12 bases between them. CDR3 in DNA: TGTGCCAGCAGCCAAGACAGGCAGTATGGCTACACCTTC. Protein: CASSQDRQYGYTF.

The CDR3 loop reads CASSVDKRGGRDTQYF. Written as DNA, the CDR3 is TGTGCCAGCAGCGTAGATAAGCGGGGGGGCCGGGATACGCAGTATTTT. This chain joins TRBV9 and TRBJ2-3; 10 bases are a match to TRBD2. This CDR3 region has 16 residues. CDR1 is SGDLS, CDR2 YYNGEE, per germline. Trimming cost V 0 bases and J 6 bases; bases outside gene matches: 7.